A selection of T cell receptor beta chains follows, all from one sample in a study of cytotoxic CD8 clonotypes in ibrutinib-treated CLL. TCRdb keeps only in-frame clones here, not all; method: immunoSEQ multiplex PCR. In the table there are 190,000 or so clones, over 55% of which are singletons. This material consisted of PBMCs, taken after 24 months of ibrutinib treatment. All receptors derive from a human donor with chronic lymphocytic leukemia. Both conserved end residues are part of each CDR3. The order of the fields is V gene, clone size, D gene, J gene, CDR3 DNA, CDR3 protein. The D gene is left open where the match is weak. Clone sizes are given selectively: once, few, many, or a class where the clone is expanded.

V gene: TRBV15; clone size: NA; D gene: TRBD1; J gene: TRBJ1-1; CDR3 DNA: TGTGCCACCAGCAGAAACTTACAGGGGGCTGAAGCTTTCTTT; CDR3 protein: CATSRNLQGAEAFF
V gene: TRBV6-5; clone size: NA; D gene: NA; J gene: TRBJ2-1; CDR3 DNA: TGTGCCAGCAGGGGGGCGGTAGGGAGTGAGCAGTTCTTC; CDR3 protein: CASRGAVGSEQFF
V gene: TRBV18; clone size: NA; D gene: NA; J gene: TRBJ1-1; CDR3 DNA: TGTGCCAGCTCACCACCGCTTCGACAGCTGAACACTGAAGCTTTCTTT; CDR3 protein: CASSPPLRQLNTEAFF
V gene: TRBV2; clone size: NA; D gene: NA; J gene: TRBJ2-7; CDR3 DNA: TGTGCCAGTAAGCGTACGTCCACCTCCTACGAGCAGTACTTC; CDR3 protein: CASKRTSTSYEQYF
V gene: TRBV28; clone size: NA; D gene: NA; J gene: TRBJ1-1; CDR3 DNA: TGTGCCAGCAGTTTAGCCAGCTATACTGAAGCTTTCTTT; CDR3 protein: CASSLASYTEAFF
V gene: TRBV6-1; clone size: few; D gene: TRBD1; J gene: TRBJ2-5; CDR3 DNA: TGTGCCAGCAGTGTGGACAGGGCAATAGAGACCCAGTACTTC; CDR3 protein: CASSVDRAIETQYF
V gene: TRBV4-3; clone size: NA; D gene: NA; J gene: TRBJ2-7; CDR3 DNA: TGCGCCAGCAGCCCAACATTGGGGAACCCTCCCTACGAGCAGTACTTC; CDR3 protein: CASSPTLGNPPYEQYF
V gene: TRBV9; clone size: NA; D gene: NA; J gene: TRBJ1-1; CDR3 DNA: TGTGCCAGCAGCGTAGTAAGTCGGGATGAAGCTTTCTTT; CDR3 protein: CASSVVSRDEAFF
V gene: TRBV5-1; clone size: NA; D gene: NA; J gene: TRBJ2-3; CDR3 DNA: TGCGCCAGCAGCGCCCAGGGTCTCCTCACAGATACGCAGTATTTT; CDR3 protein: CASSAQGLLTDTQYF
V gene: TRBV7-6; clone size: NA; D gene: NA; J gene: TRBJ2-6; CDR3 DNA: TGTGCCAGCAGTAAGGGGTGGGGGCCTTCTTCTGGGGCCAACGTCCTGACTTTC; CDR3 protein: CASSKGWGPSSGANVLTF
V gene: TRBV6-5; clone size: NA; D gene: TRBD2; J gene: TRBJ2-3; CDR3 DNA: TGTGCCAGCAGTTCGGGGACTAGCGGGAGGTCAGATACGCAGTATTTT; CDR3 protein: CASSSGTSGRSDTQYF
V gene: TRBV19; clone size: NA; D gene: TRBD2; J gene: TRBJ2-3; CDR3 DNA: TGTGCCAGTACTCTTAGCGGGGACGGAGTAGGTACGCAGTATTTT; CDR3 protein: CASTLSGDGVGTQYF
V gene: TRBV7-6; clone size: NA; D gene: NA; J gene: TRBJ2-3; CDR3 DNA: TGTGCCAGCAGCTCATCAGGACGAGATACGCAGTATTTT; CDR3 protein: CASSSSGRDTQYF
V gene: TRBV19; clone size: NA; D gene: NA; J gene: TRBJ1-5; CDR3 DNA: TGTGCCAGTAGTACAGGGCTGGCTCAGCCCCAGCATTTT; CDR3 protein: CASSTGLAQPQHF
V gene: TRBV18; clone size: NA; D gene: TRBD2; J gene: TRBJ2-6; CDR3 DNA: TGTGCCAGCTCACCCCAAGCACTAGCGGGGTTCTCTGGGGCCAACGTCCTGACTTTC; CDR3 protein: CASSPQALAGFSGANVLTF
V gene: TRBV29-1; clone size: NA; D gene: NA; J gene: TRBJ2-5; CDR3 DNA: TGCAGCGTTGGGGAAGAGACCCAGTACTTC; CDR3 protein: CSVGEETQYF
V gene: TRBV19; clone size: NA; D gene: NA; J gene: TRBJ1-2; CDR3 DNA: TGTGCCAGTAGTATAGATCCGTCCAGGAGTTATGGCTACACCTTC; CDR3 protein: CASSIDPSRSYGYTF
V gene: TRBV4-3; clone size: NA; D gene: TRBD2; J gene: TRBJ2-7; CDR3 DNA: TGCGCCAGCAGCCAAGGGACTAGCGGGGTCTACGAGCAGTACTTC; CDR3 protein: CASSQGTSGVYEQYF
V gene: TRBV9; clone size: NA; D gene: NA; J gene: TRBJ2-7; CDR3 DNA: TGTGCCAGCAGCGTAGGGGGGCCCGCGGCCCCCTACGAGCAGTACTTC; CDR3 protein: CASSVGGPAAPYEQYF
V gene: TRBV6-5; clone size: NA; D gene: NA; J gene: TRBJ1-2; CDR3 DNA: TGTGCCAGCAGTACTCAGGAAAAGGATGGCTACACCTTC; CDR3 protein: CASSTQEKDGYTF
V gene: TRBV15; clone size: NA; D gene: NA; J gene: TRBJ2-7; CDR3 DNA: TGTGCCACCAGCAGAGATTCCGCGGCACCCCCTAACGAGCAGTACTTC; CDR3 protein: CATSRDSAAPPNEQYF
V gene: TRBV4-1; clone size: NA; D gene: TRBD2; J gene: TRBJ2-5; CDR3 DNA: TGCGCCAGCAGCGGGGGTGGTAGCGGGACCTACCAAGAGACCCAGTACTTC; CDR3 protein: CASSGGGSGTYQETQYF
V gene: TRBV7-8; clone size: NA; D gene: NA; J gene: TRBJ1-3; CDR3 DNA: TGTGCCAGCAGCCAGGACAGTGTGCTATCTGGAAACACCATATATTTT; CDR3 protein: CASSQDSVLSGNTIYF
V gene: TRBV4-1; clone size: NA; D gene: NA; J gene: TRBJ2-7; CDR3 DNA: TGCGCCAGCAGCCAAATAACACAGGCAACTAGCTCCTACGAGCAGTACTTC; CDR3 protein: CASSQITQATSSYEQYF
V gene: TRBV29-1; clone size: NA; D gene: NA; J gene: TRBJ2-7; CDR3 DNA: TGCAGCGTTGGGCACGCGGGCACGTGGGGTACCGAGCAGTACTTC; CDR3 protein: CSVGHAGTWGTEQYF
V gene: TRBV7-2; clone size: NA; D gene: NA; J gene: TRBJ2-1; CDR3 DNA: TGTGCCAGCAGCTTAGGACCTTTGGATGAGCAGTTCTTC; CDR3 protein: CASSLGPLDEQFF
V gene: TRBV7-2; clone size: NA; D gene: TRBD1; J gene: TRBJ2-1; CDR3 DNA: TGTGCCAGCAGCCCTCGACAGGGCTTTACCTACAATGAGCAGTTCTTC; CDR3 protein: CASSPRQGFTYNEQFF
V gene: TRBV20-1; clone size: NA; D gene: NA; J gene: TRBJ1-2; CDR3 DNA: TGCAGTGCTAGTTTGTCGTATGGCTACACCTTC; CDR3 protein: CSASLSYGYTF
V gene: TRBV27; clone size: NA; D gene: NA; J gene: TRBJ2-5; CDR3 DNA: TGTGCCAGCAGTTTAGGGTTCCCTATCCAAGAGACCCAGTACTTC; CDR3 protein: CASSLGFPIQETQYF
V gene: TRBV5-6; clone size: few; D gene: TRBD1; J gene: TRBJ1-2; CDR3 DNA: TGTGCCAGCAGCTTAGGACAGGGATTTAACTATGGCTACACCTTC; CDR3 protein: CASSLGQGFNYGYTF
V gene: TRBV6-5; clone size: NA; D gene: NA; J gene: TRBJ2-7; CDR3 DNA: TGTGCCAGCAGTTACGATGTTGGGACACATACCTACGAGCAGTACTTC; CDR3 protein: CASSYDVGTHTYEQYF
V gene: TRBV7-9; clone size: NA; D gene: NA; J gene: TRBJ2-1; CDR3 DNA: TGTGCCAGCAGCCGGGCAGGCTCCTACAATGAGCAGTTCTTC; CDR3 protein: CASSRAGSYNEQFF
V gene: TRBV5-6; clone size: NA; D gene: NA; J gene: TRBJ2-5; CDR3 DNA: TGTGCCAGCAGCTCCGGGATCCAAAGGGTGACCCAGTACTTC; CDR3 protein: CASSSGIQRVTQYF
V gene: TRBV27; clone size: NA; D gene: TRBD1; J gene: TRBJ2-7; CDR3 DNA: TGTGCCAGCAGTACCCAGACAGGGGGCAGTTACGAGCAGTACTTC; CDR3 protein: CASSTQTGGSYEQYF
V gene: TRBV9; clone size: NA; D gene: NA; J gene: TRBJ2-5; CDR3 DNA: TGTGCCAGCAGCGTAGGAGCTGGGCAGGGGTATGGGGAGACCCAGTACTTC; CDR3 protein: CASSVGAGQGYGETQYF
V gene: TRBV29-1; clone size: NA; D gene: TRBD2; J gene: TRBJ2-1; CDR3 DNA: TGCAGCGTTGAAACTAGCGGGAGGGGGTCCTACAATGAGCAGTTCTTC; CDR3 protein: CSVETSGRGSYNEQFF
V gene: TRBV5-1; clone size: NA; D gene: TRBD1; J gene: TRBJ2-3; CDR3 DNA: TGCGCCAGCAGCTTGGCCTTATTTCGACAGGGGGTACCTAGCACAGATACGCAGTATTTT; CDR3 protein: CASSLALFRQGVPSTDTQYF